This TCR beta chain came from a study of shared clonotypes between healthy human individuals. As for the study in general: Per donor, three plates held CD4 naive cells, three held CD4 memory, two held CD8 naive and one held CD8 memory. General observations from the study: Naive subsets usually exceeded memory subsets in estimated richness.

On this clone itself: Its specificity is unknown.

Produced via immunoSEQ multiplex PCR; TCRdb's table is partial and in-frame only. The sample holds just over 2,000,000 clones, about 95% seen once. From germline, CDR1 is SNHLY and CDR2 FYNNEI. The CDR3 has 17 residues. The V and J ends lost 2 bases and 2 bases respectively, with 18 bases between them. Naive CD8 cells comprised CD45RO-negative, CCR7-positively selected cells, excluding terminally differentiated effector memory CD45RA+ cells. This clonotype was obtained from a man between 18 and 29 years old in good health. Specimen: naive CD8+ T cells sorted from blood. The gene calls are TRBV2 and TRBJ1-1; D unclear. This CDR3 reads CASSERSEGIRNTEAFF. CDR3 nucleotides: TGTGCCAGCAGTGAAAGGTCGGAGGGAATTAGAAACACTGAAGCTTTCTTT. Supplemented by reference TRBV2 and TRBJ1-1, the full variable domain reads EPEVTQTPSHQVTQMGQEVILRCVPISNHLYFYWYRQILGQKVEFLVSFYNNEISEKSEIFDDQFSVERPDGSNFTLKIRSTKLEDSAMYFCASSERSEGIRNTEAFFGQGTRLTVV.